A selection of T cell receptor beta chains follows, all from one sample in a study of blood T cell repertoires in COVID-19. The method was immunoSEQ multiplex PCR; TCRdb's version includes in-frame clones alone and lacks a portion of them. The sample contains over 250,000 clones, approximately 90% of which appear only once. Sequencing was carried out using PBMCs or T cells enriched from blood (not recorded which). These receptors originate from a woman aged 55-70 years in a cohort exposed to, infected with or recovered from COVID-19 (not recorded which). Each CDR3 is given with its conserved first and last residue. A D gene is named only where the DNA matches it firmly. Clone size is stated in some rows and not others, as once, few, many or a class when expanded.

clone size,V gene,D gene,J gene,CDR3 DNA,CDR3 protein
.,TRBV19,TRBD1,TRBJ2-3,TGTGCCAGTAGTACCTTAGGACAGGCAGATGCAGATACGCAGTATTTT,CASSTLGQADADTQYF
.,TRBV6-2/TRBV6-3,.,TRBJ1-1,TGTGCCAGCAGTTACCCCCCTGGGAGGTCCACTGAAGCTTTCTTT,CASSYPPGRSTEAFF
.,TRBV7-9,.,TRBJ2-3,TGTGCCAGCAGCTTACGACCGGCGGCCGCCACCCCGGGAGATACGCAGTATTTT,CASSLRPAAATPGDTQYF
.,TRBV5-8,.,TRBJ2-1,TGTGCCAGCAGCCTGGTGGGCGACTCCTACAATGAGCAGTTCTTC,CASSLVGDSYNEQFF
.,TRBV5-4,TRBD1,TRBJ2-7,TGTGCCAGCAGCAGACAGGGAATGGGGTACTACGAGCAGTACTTC,CASSRQGMGYYEQYF
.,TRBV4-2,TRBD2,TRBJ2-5,TGTGCCAGCAGCCAAGGCGGAGCGGGAGGGGACCTAGAGACCCAGTACTTC,CASSQGGAGGDLETQYF
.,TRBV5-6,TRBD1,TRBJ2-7,TGTGCCAGCAGCTTACGGCCGTCAGGGGGGCAGTACTTC,CASSLRPSGGQYF
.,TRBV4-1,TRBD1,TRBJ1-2,TGCGCCAGCAGCCTACAGACAGGGTCGTCCGGCTACACCTTC,CASSLQTGSSGYTF
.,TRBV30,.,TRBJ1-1,TGTGCCTGGAGTGTCTCGCTGAAGCAAGCTTTCTTT,CAWSVSLKQAFF
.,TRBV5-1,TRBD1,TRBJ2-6,TGCGCCAGCAGCACTGACAGGGATTCCTCTGGGGCCAACGTCCTGACTTTC,CASSTDRDSSGANVLTF
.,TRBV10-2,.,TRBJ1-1,TGCGCCAGCAGACCGGGACACTCGAACACTGAAGCTTTCTTT,CASRPGHSNTEAFF
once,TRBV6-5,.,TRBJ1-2,TGTGCCAGCAGTTTGCTCGGGGAAAACTATGGCTACACCTTC,CASSLLGENYGYTF
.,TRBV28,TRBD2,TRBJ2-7,TGTGCCAGCAGGGGAGCGGGAGAGGCCTACGAGCAGTACTTC,CASRGAGEAYEQYF
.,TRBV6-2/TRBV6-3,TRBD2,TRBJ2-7,TGTGCCAGCAGTACGGTCCGGGAGGGGTCCTACGAGCAGTACTTC,CASSTVREGSYEQYF
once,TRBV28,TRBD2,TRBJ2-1,TGTGCCAGCCGGGGGGGTCCCTACAATGAGCAGTTCTTC,CASRGGPYNEQFF
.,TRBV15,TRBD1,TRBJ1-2,TGTGCCACCAGCAGAGCAGGGGGCGGTGGCTACACCTTC,CATSRAGGGGYTF
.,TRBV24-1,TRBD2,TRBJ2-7,TGTGCCACCACGCGGGAGCGGACCTACGAGCAGTACTTC,CATTRERTYEQYF
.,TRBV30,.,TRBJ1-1,TGTGCCTGGAGTGTTTCCAGGTTGAACACTGAAGCTTTCTTT,CAWSVSRLNTEAFF
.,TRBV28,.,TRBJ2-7,TGTGCCAGCAGTTTGCAGGGTTTCTCCTACGAGCAGTACTTC,CASSLQGFSYEQYF
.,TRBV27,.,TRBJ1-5,TGTGCCAGCCGAAACACAGGGAATCAGCCCCAGCATTTT,CASRNTGNQPQHF
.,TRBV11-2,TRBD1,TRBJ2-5,TGTGCCAGCAGCTTAACTCGCCGGGACAGGGGACAAGAGACCCAGTACTTC,CASSLTRRDRGQETQYF
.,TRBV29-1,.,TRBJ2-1,TGCAGCGTTGAGGGGGACACCCGGGAGCAGTTCTTC,CSVEGDTREQFF
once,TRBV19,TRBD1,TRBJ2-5,TGTGCCAGTGCCACAGGGGTCCAAGAGACCCAGTACTTC,CASATGVQETQYF
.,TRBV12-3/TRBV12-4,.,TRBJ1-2,TGTGCCAGCTATCAGGGGAAGGGTGGCTACACCTTC,CASYQGKGGYTF
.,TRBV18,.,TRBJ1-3,TGTGCCAGCTCACCAGTACCCGTCGGCGGCTCTGGAAACACCATATATTTT,CASSPVPVGGSGNTIYF
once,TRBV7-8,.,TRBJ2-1,TGTGCCAGCAGCTTAGGGGCTGCCCAAAGGGGCAATGAGCAGTTCTTC,CASSLGAAQRGNEQFF
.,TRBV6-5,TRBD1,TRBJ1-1,TGTGCCAGCAGTTATGATCAGGGGGCGGGGGCTTTCTTT,CASSYDQGAGAFF
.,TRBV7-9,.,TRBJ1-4,TGTGCCAGCAGCTTAGGGGACAACTTCAATGAAAAACTGTTTTTT,CASSLGDNFNEKLFF
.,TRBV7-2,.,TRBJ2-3,TGTGCCAGCAGCTCTAGGAATACGCAGTATTTT,CASSSRNTQYF
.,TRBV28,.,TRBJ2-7,TGTGCCAGCAGTCCTCACAGTCGGGGAGACTACGAGCAGTACTTC,CASSPHSRGDYEQYF
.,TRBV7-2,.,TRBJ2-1,TGTGCCAGCAGCTTACCCTTGTACAATGAGCAGTTCTTC,CASSLPLYNEQFF
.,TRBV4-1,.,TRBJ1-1,TGCGCCAGCAGCCAAGTTCGGGATATGAACACTGAAGCTTTCTTT,CASSQVRDMNTEAFF
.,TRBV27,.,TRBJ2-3,TGTGCCAGCAGTCCACCGAACTCCCGCCCGCAGTATTTT,CASSPPNSRPQYF
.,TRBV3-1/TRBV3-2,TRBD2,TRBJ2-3,TGTGCCAGCAGCCCCGGACCGGGACTAGCGCAGTATTTT,CASSPGPGLAQYF
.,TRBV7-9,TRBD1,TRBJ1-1,TGTGCCAGCAGCTCCGGGACAGGGGGAGTTGCTTTCTTT,CASSSGTGGVAFF
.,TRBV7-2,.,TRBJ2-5,TGTGCCAGCAGCACACAGGGAGTAGAGACCCAGTACTTC,CASSTQGVETQYF
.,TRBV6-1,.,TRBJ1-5,TGTGCCAGCAGTGACGGGAACTATCAGCCCCAGCATTTT,CASSDGNYQPQHF
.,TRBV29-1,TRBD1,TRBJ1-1,TGCAGCGGTACAGGGGTAGGGACTGAAGCTTTCTTT,CSGTGVGTEAFF
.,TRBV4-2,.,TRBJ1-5,TGTGCCAGCAGCCAAGATGGCAGGGGACGGAATCAGCCCCAGCATTTT,CASSQDGRGRNQPQHF
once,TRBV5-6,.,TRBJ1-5,TGTGCCAGCAGCTTTACCGGTGCTGGCAATCAGCCCCAGCATTTT,CASSFTGAGNQPQHF
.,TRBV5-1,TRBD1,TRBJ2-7,TGCGCCAGCAGCCGACCGGGACAGACCTACGAGCAGTACTTC,CASSRPGQTYEQYF
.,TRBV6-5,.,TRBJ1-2,TGTGCCAGCAGTCAAACACAGGGATTCTATGGCTACACCTTC,CASSQTQGFYGYTF
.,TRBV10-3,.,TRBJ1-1,TGTGCCATCAGTGACTTCGGGGGGGTGCAAGCTTTCTTT,CAISDFGGVQAFF
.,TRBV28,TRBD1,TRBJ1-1,TGTGCCAGCAGTTTCGGACAGGGGGTGCTTGGCACTGAAGCTTTCTTT,CASSFGQGVLGTEAFF
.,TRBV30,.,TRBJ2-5,TGTGCCTGGAGTGTGGGCGGGAACAAAGAGACCCAGTACTTC,CAWSVGGNKETQYF
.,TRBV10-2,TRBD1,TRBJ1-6,TGCGCCAGCAGGGACAGGGCACACTCACCCCTCCACTTT,CASRDRAHSPLHF
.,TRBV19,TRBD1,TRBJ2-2,TGTGCCACTACTCGGACAGGGTACACCGGGGAGCTGTTTTTT,CATTRTGYTGELFF
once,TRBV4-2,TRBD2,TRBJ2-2,TGTGCCAGCAGCCAAGAATCTAGCGGGACGTCCACCGGGGAGCTGTTTTTT,CASSQESSGTSTGELFF
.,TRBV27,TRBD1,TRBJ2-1,TGTGCCAGCAGTAGAAACAGGGGTACGGGCAATGAGCAGTTCTTC,CASSRNRGTGNEQFF
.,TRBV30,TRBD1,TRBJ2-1,TGTGCCTGGAGGGAGCGCGGGACAGGTGGAAGGAGTGAGCAGTTCTTC,CAWRERGTGGRSEQFF
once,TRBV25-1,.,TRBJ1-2,TGTGCCAGCTCGAGGGGGGGAGGGGGTGGCTACACCTTC,CASSRGGGGGYTF